This T cell receptor beta chain was profiled in a study of graft-versus-host responses after intestinal transplantation. Whole-study context: The whole recipient group had anti-thymocyte globulin induction followed by tacrolimus and steroids for two to four years.

Germline CDR1 reads LGHNA; CDR2 reads YNFKEQ. The CDR3 covers 16 residues. The V end lost 4 bases, the J end lost 5 bases, and 20 bases lay between the germline ends. General study points: Graft-donor T cell macrochimerism in patients accompanied high graft-versus-host to host-versus-graft clonal ratios in allografts. Present in recipient marrow, GvH clones included some that appeared first in ileum or blood.

In regard to this clone: What it binds is unknown.

Repertoires were generated with immunoSEQ multiplex PCR, while TCRdb's copy carries only in-frame clones and drops some. Of approximately 90,000 clones in the sample, roughly 85% were seen once. This clonotype was sampled from a human donor who received an intestinal transplant. The V and J genes are TRBV4-2 and TRBJ2-5, with a weak D call TRBD2 (6 bases). Sequencing used unstimulated CD4+ T cells sorted from spleen or lymph node cells, obtained before intestinal transplant. The CDR3, as DNA: TGTGCCAGCAGCCCAAAGCGACTAGATGGGGGGGAGACCCAGTACTTC. It is translated as CASSPKRLDGGETQYF.